Listed below are T cell receptor beta chains from one sample, sequenced in a study of blood T cell repertoires in COVID-19. Sequencing used immunoSEQ multiplex PCR; TCRdb keeps in-frame clones, though not all of them. This table holds about 350,000 clones, about 92% found once. The sample comprised peripheral blood. The receptor set was obtained from a woman aged 55-75 years with COVID-19, enrolled during active disease. Both conserved end residues are part of each CDR3. A D gene is named only where the DNA matches it firmly. The size of a clone is reported for some rows only, either as once, few or many, or as a class for expanded clones.

clone_size j_call v_call d_call cdr3_nt cdr3_aa
few TRBJ1-4 TRBV7-6 TRBD1 TGTGCCAGCAGTTTGGGGACAGGGGGCAATAATTTGGAAAAACTGTTTTTT CASSLGTGGNNLEKLFF
. TRBJ2-1 TRBV11-3 . TGTGCCAGCAGCCTACTAAGGGGGGGGAACAATGAGCAGTTCTTC CASSLLRGGNNEQFF
. TRBJ1-2 TRBV7-2 TRBD1 TGTGCCAGCAGCTCCGGGACAGGGGTTAACTATGGCTACACCTTC CASSSGTGVNYGYTF
. TRBJ2-6 TRBV27 TRBD1 TGTGCCAGCAGTTCATATCTTCTCCAGGGGGCTGGGGCCAACGTCCTGACTTTC CASSSYLLQGAGANVLTF
. TRBJ2-7 TRBV10-3 TRBD1 TGTGCCACCTCGGACAGGGCCTACGAGCAGTACTTC CATSDRAYEQYF
. TRBJ1-1 TRBV5-1 TRBD1 TGCGCCAGCAGCCCGGGACAGGGAGACACTGAAGCTTTCTTT CASSPGQGDTEAFF
. TRBJ1-6 TRBV18 . TGTGCCAGCTCACCAATGATCGGCAGGGCGAATTCACCCCTCCACTTT CASSPMIGRANSPLHF
. TRBJ2-1 TRBV5-4 TRBD2 TGTGCCAGCAGCTGGGGCGGGGGGGCCTACAATGAGCAGTTCTTC CASSWGGGAYNEQFF
. TRBJ2-3 TRBV24-1 . TGTGCCACCAGTGATCCCGCAGCGGACAGCACAGATACGCAGTATTTT CATSDPAADSTDTQYF
. TRBJ1-1 TRBV30 . TGTGCCTGGAGTGTACTATGGGGAGCGGGTGAAGCTTTCTTT CAWSVLWGAGEAFF
. TRBJ2-1 TRBV5-4 . TGTGCCAGCAGCTTGTCAGGGGGGACGGTAAATGAGCAGTTCTTC CASSLSGGTVNEQFF
. TRBJ1-1 TRBV28 . TGTGCCAGCAGTGCCTTCGCGGGAAAGTTGAACACTGAAGCTTTCTTT CASSAFAGKLNTEAFF
. TRBJ1-1 TRBV2 . TGTGCCAGCACGGGCAGGGGGAACACTGAAGCTTTCTTT CASTGRGNTEAFF
once TRBJ1-2 TRBV19 . TGTGCCAGTAGTATTGGGGCCAGGGTCAACTATGGCTACACCTTC CASSIGARVNYGYTF
. TRBJ1-1 TRBV29-1 TRBD1 TGCAGCGTTGAAGGTGAGCAGGGGGTATACACTGAAGCTTTCTTT CSVEGEQGVYTEAFF
. TRBJ1-5 TRBV6-5 . TGTGCCAGCAGTCTCGACCCATACGGGCAGCCCCAGCATTTT CASSLDPYGQPQHF
. TRBJ1-1 TRBV7-9 TRBD1 TGTGCCAGCAGCTCCGTGGACAGGGTAAGAGCTTTCTTT CASSSVDRVRAFF
. TRBJ2-7 TRBV4-1 TRBD2 TGCGCCAGCAGCTGGGGACTAGCGGGGCCCTACGAGCAGTACTTC CASSWGLAGPYEQYF
. TRBJ2-7 TRBV5-1 TRBD2 TGCGCCAGCAGCCCAACTAGCGGGTCCTACGAGCAGTACTTC CASSPTSGSYEQYF
. TRBJ2-3 TRBV7-8 . TGTGCCAGTCTTGACCTGGGGGCCTCTACAGATACGCAGTATTTT CASLDLGASTDTQYF
. TRBJ1-3 TRBV12-5 TRBD1 TGTGCTAGTGGCACCGGACAGGCTGGAAACACCATATATTTT CASGTGQAGNTIYF
once TRBJ1-6 TRBV5-5 . TGTGCCAGCAGCTCGGCCGGGGGTAGCTCCTATAATTCACCCCTCCACTTT CASSSAGGSSYNSPLHF
once TRBJ2-4 TRBV18 . TGTGCCAGCTCACCACCCAGCCAGGGTTTTAACATTCAGTACTTC CASSPPSQGFNIQYF
. TRBJ1-1 TRBV7-2 . TGTGCCAGCAGCTTAGTAGGGGCACGAGGCACTGAAGCTTTCTTT CASSLVGARGTEAFF
. TRBJ1-5 TRBV2 TRBD1 TGTGCCAGCAGCCGGACAGGGGTCAATCAGCCCCAGCATTTT CASSRTGVNQPQHF
. TRBJ1-4 TRBV14 TRBD1 TGTGCCAGCGGAACTACAGGGGGTAATCGAGAAAAACTGTTTTTT CASGTTGGNREKLFF
once TRBJ1-1 TRBV7-9 . TGTGCCAGCAGCTCGGGGGGTTGGGTGAACACTGAAGCTTTCTTT CASSSGGWVNTEAFF
. TRBJ2-7 TRBV5-1 . TGCGCCAGCAGCCCAGGGAGGGGGGCGAGGTCCTACGAGCAGTACTTC CASSPGRGARSYEQYF
. TRBJ1-6 TRBV14 TRBD1 TGTGCCAGCAGCCAAGATGCCACAGGGGCCGACCCCTTTCTATGGAATTCACCCCTCCACTTT CASSQDATGADPFLWNSPLHF
. TRBJ1-3 TRBV6-6 . TGTGCCAGCAGTAAACTACACCCTTCTGGAAACACCATATATTTT CASSKLHPSGNTIYF
. TRBJ1-2 TRBV19 . TGTGCCAGTAGACGGGCAACGGGGAACTATGGCTACACCTTC CASRRATGNYGYTF
. TRBJ2-7 TRBV7-9 . TGTGCCAGCAGCTTGGTCAGGGCCTACGAGCAGTACTTC CASSLVRAYEQYF
. TRBJ1-1 TRBV7-2 TRBD1 TGTGCCAGCAGCTCCGACAGGGGAATTGAAGCTTTCTTT CASSSDRGIEAFF
. TRBJ2-7 TRBV7-9 TRBD2 TGTGCCAGCAGCCTGTGGACTAGCGGATACGAGCAGTACTTC CASSLWTSGYEQYF
once TRBJ1-4 TRBV5-5 . TGTGCCAGCAGCTTGGGCTTAGGCAGGGTTATTGAAAAACTGTTTTTT CASSLGLGRVIEKLFF
. TRBJ2-7 TRBV6-5 TRBD1 TGTGCCAGCAGTTACTCGATAAATGGACAGGGGACGCACTTC CASSYSINGQGTHF
. TRBJ1-5 TRBV7-2 TRBD1 TGTGCCAGCAGCTTCGGACAGGTGGTCAATCAGCCCCAGCATTTT CASSFGQVVNQPQHF
. TRBJ2-7 TRBV30 TRBD1 TGTGCCTGGAGGACAGGGCGGTACGAGCAGTACTTC CAWRTGRYEQYF
once TRBJ2-3 TRBV7-9 TRBD1 TGTGCCAGCAGCCAACAGGGGGGCGCAGATACGCAGTATTTT CASSQQGGADTQYF
. TRBJ2-5 TRBV3-1/TRBV3-2 TRBD2 TGTGCCAGCAGCCAAGTAGGACTAGCGGGGGGCCAAGAGACCCAGTACTTC CASSQVGLAGGQETQYF
. TRBJ2-7 TRBV14 TRBD1 TGTGCCAGCAGCGGACTAGGGGGACAGGGGGTTCGAAGCGGGCAGTACTTC CASSGLGGQGVRSGQYF
. TRBJ1-6 TRBV4-2 TRBD1 TGTGCCAGCAGCCAAGTTCAGGGGGCGGGTAATTCACCCCTCCACTTT CASSQVQGAGNSPLHF
. TRBJ1-1 TRBV2 TRBD1 TGTGCCAGCAGTGGGGACAGTCAGAACACTGAAGCTTTCTTT CASSGDSQNTEAFF
. TRBJ2-1 TRBV30 . TGTGCCTGGAGTGTGGCTGTTCTGGAGCAGTTCTTC CAWSVAVLEQFF
. TRBJ1-1 TRBV10-2 TRBD1 TGCGCCAGCAGGGTCCAGGGGGCGCGGGGCGCTGAAGCTTTCTTT CASRVQGARGAEAFF
. TRBJ2-7 TRBV11-2 . TGTGCCAGCAGCTTCCGCAGGGGTGCCTACGAGCAGTACTTC CASSFRRGAYEQYF
. TRBJ1-2 TRBV28 TRBD1 TGTGCCAGCAGAACCAGACAGGGAGGTGGCTACACCTTC CASRTRQGGGYTF